Presented here are 18 T cell receptor beta chains from one specimen sequenced in a study of blood T cell repertoires in COVID-19. Using immunoSEQ multiplex PCR, the repertoire was profiled, and TCRdb retains in-frame clones only, with some absent. The table lists under 250,000 clones, around nine tenths of them singletons. Sequencing input: peripheral blood. These receptors came from a man aged 45-65 years with COVID-19, enrolled during active disease.

The CDR3 nucleotides are TGTGCCAGCAGCCATAGGGCGGGGACCCCGGATGAGCAGTACTTC. This translates into CASSHRAGTPDEQYF. The J gene is TRBJ2-7, the V gene TRBV6-5; possible D gene TRBD2, 6 bases. The CDR3 spans 15 residues. Germline values: CDR1 MNHEY, CDR2 SVGAGI. The germline V and J ends were trimmed by 6 bases and 7 bases, with 22 bases remaining between them.

V gene TRBV6-2 or TRBV6-3 combines with J gene TRBJ2-7, with TRBD1 matching 7 bases. The V gene's germline CDR1 is MNHEY and CDR2 SVGEGT. The CDR3 loop spans 16 amino acids. V gave up 0 bases and J gave up 2 bases; unmatched junction bases: 7. CDR3 DNA: TGTGCCAGCAGTTACTCGGGGTGGACAGGCACCTACGAGCAGTACTTC. This translates into CASSYSGWTGTYEQYF.

This clone appeared a single time. The chain links TRBV5-1 to TRBJ2-5; the D gene is possibly TRBD2 (5 bases). CDR1 is SGHRS and CDR2 is YFSETQ in the germline V gene. The ends were cut back, 4 bases at V and 2 bases at J, with 15 bases in the middle. The CDR3 length is 15 residues. In nucleotides, the CDR3 is TGCGCCAGCAGCAATTGGGCGGGTTTGCAAGAGACCCAGTACTTC. The encoded protein is CASSNWAGLQETQYF.

By sample fraction, this clone is medium-sized (0.01 to 0.1%). The rearrangement uses TRBV25-1 and TRBJ2-1, with 8 bases lining up with TRBD2. V shed 3 bases, J shed 3 bases, and the junction held 7 bases outside the gene matches. Looked up from germline, CDR1 is MGHDK and CDR2 is SYGVNS. The CDR3 covers 16 residues. The CDR3 loop is CASSDWAGGRYNEQFF. The CDR3 DNA reads TGTGCCAGCAGTGATTGGGCGGGAGGACGCTACAATGAGCAGTTCTTC.

The rearrangement links TRBV2 to TRBJ2-7, with TRBD1 matching 8 bases. CDR3 length: 13 residues. The germline gives CDR1 SNHLY, CDR2 FYNNEI. J lost 9 bases, V lost 6 bases, and 10 bases had no gene match. Here the CDR3 reads CASRGTGLQGQYF. CDR3 DNA: TGTGCCAGCAGAGGGACAGGTCTACAAGGGCAGTACTTC.

There are a few counts of this clone. The V gene is TRBV12-3 or TRBV12-4, the J gene TRBJ1-6, with unresolved D. The CDR3 runs to 12 residues. V was shortened by 3 bases and J by 10 bases, with 7 bases between the two germline ends. In nucleotides, the CDR3 is TGTGCCAGCAGTTTCTCGGGATCACCCCTCCACTTT. It is translated as CASSFSGSPLHF.

This chain links TRBV7-9 with TRBJ2-5; TRBD2 matches 10 bases. The CDR3 spans 16 residues. Unmatched junction bases numbered 8, after V lost 1 base and J lost 6 bases. The germline V gene has CDR1 SEHNR and CDR2 FQNEAQ (reference sequence). CDR3 bases: TGTGCCAGCAGCTTAGGTTCAGCGGGAGGGCCCAAGACCCAGTACTTC. Its protein product is CASSLGSAGGPKTQYF.

The rearrangement joins TRBV7-2 to TRBJ2-1; D possibly corresponds to TRBD2 (6 bases). Germline loops: CDR1 SGHTA, CDR2 FQGNSA. V lost 5 bases to trimming and J lost 5 bases, with 19 bases between them. This CDR3 has 16 residues. CDR3 bases: TGTGCCAGCAGCCAGGCTAGTGGGGACTCAGACAATGAGCAGTTCTTC. Translating gives CASSQASGDSDNEQFF. The full variable domain, with the rest looked up from reference TRBV7-2 and TRBJ2-1, is GAGVSQSPSNKVTEKGKDVELRCDPISGHTALYWYRQSLGQGLEFLIYFQGNSAPDKSGLPSDRFSAERTGGSVSTLTIQRTQQEDSAVYLCASSQASGDSDNEQFFGPGTRLTVL.

This chain connects TRBV10-2 to TRBJ2-1; the match to TRBD2 covers 11 bases. The V and J ends lost 8 bases and 8 bases, in that order; junction bases with no gene match: 5. The CDR3 has 13 residues. Germline V gives CDR1 WSHSY, CDR2 SAAADI. The CDR3 DNA reads as TGCGCCAGCGGACTAGCGGGTGGGTATGAGCAGTTCTTC. Translated: CASGLAGGYEQFF.

The chain couples TRBV28 to TRBJ2-3, with 10 bases fitting TRBD2. J was trimmed by 3 bases and V by 7 bases; bases with no gene match: 1. Germline assignment: CDR1 MDHEN and CDR2 SYDVKM. The CDR3 totals 13 residues. Written as DNA, the CDR3 is TGTGCCAGCATAGCGGGAGGAACAGATACGCAGTATTTT. The encoded protein is CASIAGGTDTQYF.

This clone was picked up a small number of times. The chain employs TRBV19 and TRBJ1-1, with a weak D call TRBD1 (5 bases). Per the germline V gene, CDR1 is LNHDA and CDR2 is SQIVND (reference sequence). The CDR3 consists of 15 residues. Between the trimmed V and J ends, which lost 1 base and 5 bases, there was a span of 14 bases. CDR3 region: CASSIGGGGNTEAFF. CDR3 in DNA: TGTGCCAGTAGTATAGGAGGCGGGGGGAATACTGAAGCTTTCTTT. Based on the CDR3 plus reference TRBV19 and TRBJ1-1, the full variable domain is DGGITQSPKYLFRKEGQNVTLSCEQNLNHDAMYWYRQDPGQGLRLIYYSQIVNDFQKGDIAEGYSVSREKKESFPLTVTSAQKNPTAFYLCASSIGGGGNTEAFFGQGTRLTVV.

The V call is TRBV27, the J call TRBJ2-7, with 8 bases fitting TRBD1. Germline CDR1 MNHEY, CDR2 SMNVEV (reference sequence). V trimming: 6 bases; J trimming: 2 bases; junction bases outside the gene matches: 6. This CDR3 contains 14 residues. This CDR3 reads CASSQHRGTYEQYF. The CDR3 DNA follows: TGTGCCAGCAGCCAACACAGGGGGACCTACGAGCAGTACTTC.

The chain recombines TRBV4-3 with TRBJ1-2; D is unresolved. The CDR3 is 14 amino acids. The germline gives CDR1 LGHNA, CDR2 YSLEER. V gave up 0 bases and J gave up 7 bases, with 12 bases separating them. The CDR3 protein is CASSQDIGVGGYTF. As DNA, the CDR3 is TGCGCCAGCAGCCAAGATATTGGAGTAGGTGGCTACACCTTC.

The CDR3 is CASRHRLAGSSDTQYF. Here the CDR3 DNA reads TGTGCCAGCAGACACCGACTAGCGGGCTCTTCCGATACGCAGTATTTT. This chain links TRBV7-3 with TRBJ2-3; 10 nucleotides agree with TRBD2. The CDR3 covers 16 residues. Germline V lookup: CDR1 SGHTA, CDR2 FQGTGA. V was clipped by 6 bases and J by 6 bases; unmatched bases: 12.

To note about this clone: Its ends do not fully match the called genes, so a read error is possible. This chain joins TRBV7-7 and TRBJ2-3; D remains unclear. The CDR3 is 15 amino acids. Looked up from germline, CDR1 is SSHAT and CDR2 is FNYEAQ (reference sequence). This CDR3 is CASSAAAVETDTQYF. CDR3 nucleotides: TGTGCTAGCAGCGCCGCCGCTGTGGAGACAGATACGCAGTATTTT.

In its sample, this clone was seen a few times. V gene TRBV19 combines with J gene TRBJ2-1, with 13 nucleotides matching TRBD2. The germline V gene encodes CDR1 LNHDA and CDR2 SQIVND (reference sequence). The V gene end was trimmed by 3 bases and the J gene end by 8 bases; junction bases not matched to a gene: 4. CDR3 length equals 15 residues. The CDR3 is CASSMGLAGPYEQFF. CDR3 DNA sequence: TGTGCCAGTAGTATGGGACTAGCGGGACCATATGAGCAGTTCTTC.

The chain carries TRBV7-8 and TRBJ2-1; 9 nucleotides match TRBD1. With V trimmed by 5 bases and J by 15 bases, 11 bases remained unmatched. Germline assignment: CDR1 SGHVS and CDR2 FQNEAQ. The CDR3 consists of 13 residues. This chain's CDR3 is CASSRDRAIEVFF. DNA of the CDR3: TGTGCCAGCAGCCGGGACAGGGCGATCGAGGTGTTCTTC.

This clone turned up a few times. The genes are TRBV3-1 (or the pseudogene TRBV3-2) and TRBJ1-1, with 8 bases fitting TRBD1. CDR1 is LGHDT and CDR2 is YNNKEL in the germline V gene (reference sequence). The CDR3 is 14 amino acids. Unmatched junction bases numbered 6, after V lost 4 bases and J lost 5 bases. CDR3 in DNA: TGTGCCAGCAGCCTCCCGGGACAGGTAACTGAAGCTTTCTTT. Translation gives CASSLPGQVTEAFF.